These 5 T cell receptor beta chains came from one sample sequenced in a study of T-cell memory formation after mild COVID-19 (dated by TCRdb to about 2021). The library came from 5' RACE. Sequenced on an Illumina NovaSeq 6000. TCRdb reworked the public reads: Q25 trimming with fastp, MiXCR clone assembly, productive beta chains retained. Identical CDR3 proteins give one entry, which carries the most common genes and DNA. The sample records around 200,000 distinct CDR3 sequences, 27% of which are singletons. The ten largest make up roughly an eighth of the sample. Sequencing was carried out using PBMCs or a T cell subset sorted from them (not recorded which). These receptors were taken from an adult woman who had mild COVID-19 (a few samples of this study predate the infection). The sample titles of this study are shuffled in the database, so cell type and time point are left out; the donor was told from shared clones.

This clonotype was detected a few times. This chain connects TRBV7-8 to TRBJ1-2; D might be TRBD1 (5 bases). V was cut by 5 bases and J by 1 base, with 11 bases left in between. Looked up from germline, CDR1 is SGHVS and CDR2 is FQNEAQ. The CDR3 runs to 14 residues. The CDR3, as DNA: TGTGCCAGCAGCCTAGGGGCTAGTAACTATGGCTACACCTTC. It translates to CASSLGASNYGYTF.

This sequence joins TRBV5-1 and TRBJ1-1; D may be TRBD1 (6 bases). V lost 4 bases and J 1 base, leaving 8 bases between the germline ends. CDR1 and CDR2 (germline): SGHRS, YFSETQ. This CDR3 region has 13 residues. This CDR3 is CASSDRWNTEAFF. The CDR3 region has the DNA TGCGCCAGCAGCGACAGGTGGAACACTGAAGCTTTCTTT.

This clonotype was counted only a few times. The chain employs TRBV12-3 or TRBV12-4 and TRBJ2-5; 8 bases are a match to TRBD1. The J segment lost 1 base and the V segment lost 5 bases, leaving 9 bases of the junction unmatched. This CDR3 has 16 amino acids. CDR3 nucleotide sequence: TGTGCCAGCAGTCCTACGGGACAGGTCATCCAAGAGACCCAGTACTTC. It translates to CASSPTGQVIQETQYF.

The CDR3 region is CASSYAQPHEQYF. The CDR3 DNA reads TGTGCCAGCAGTTACGCTCAGCCACACGAGCAGTACTTC. The J gene is TRBJ2-7, the V gene TRBV6-6, with D uncertain. The CDR3 length is 13 residues. The germline CDR1 and CDR2 sequences are MNHNY and SVGAGI (reference sequence). The V end was cut by 2 bases, the J end by 5 bases, with 10 bases between.

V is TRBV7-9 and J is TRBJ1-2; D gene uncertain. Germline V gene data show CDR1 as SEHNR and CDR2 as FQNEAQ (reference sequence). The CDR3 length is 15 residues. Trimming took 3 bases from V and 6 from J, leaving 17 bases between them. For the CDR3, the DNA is TGTGCCAGCAGCTTCTCATCGGAGAGCGGCGATGGCTACACCTTC. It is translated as CASSFSSESGDGYTF.